These 19 T cell receptor beta chains share one sample of origin, sequenced in a study of blood T cell repertoires in COVID-19. Using immunoSEQ multiplex PCR, the repertoire was profiled, and TCRdb retains in-frame clones only, with some absent. The sample records roughly 160,000 clones, 87% being singletons. The sample taken for sequencing was peripheral blood. The origin of the receptors is a woman in her sixties or seventies with COVID-19, enrolled during active disease.

V is TRBV21-1 and J is TRBJ1-1; the table's D call of TRBD1 was not tested on the DNA. TRBV21-1 is a pseudogene locus. This CDR3 spans 17 amino acids. For the CDR3, the DNA is TGTGCCAGCAGCTCGCGACAGGGGGAGACCATGAACACTGAAGCTTTCTTT. Translation: CASSSRQGETMNTEAFF.

The rearrangement uses TRBV6-5 and TRBJ1-1; weak D call: TRBD1 (6 bases). Per germline, CDR1 MNHEY and CDR2 SVGAGI. V was clipped by 6 bases and J by 5 bases, with 13 bases between them. The CDR3 spans 13 residues. CDR3 loop: CASRLGGRTEAFF. CDR3 nucleotide sequence: TGTGCCAGCAGATTAGGGGGTCGGACTGAAGCTTTCTTT.

V is TRBV4-2 and J is TRBJ2-7; 14 positions agree with TRBD2. Germline loops: CDR1 LGHNA, CDR2 YNFKEQ. The CDR3 has 17 residues. V lost 4 bases, J lost 6 bases, and 11 bases stayed unmatched. CDR3 sequence (DNA): TGTGCCAGCAGCCGGACGAGACTAGCGGGGGGGTCCGGCGAGCAGTACTTC. Its protein product is CASSRTRLAGGSGEQYF.

V gene TRBV10-3 combines with J gene TRBJ1-6; D may be TRBD1 (5 bases). This CDR3 spans 16 amino acids. The V and J ends lost 1 base and 10 bases respectively, with 17 bases between them. Germline CDR1 is ENHRY and CDR2 is SYGVKD. The CDR3 DNA sequence: TGTGCCATCAGTGAGTACCCGGGGGGGTTAGGCTCACCCCTCCACTTT. This sequence encodes CAISEYPGGLGSPLHF.

As DNA, the CDR3 is TGCAGCTCTAGCCTGCAGGTGTACACTGAAGCTTTCTTT. This translates into CSSSLQVYTEAFF. The rearrangement uses TRBV29-1 and TRBJ1-1; D is uncertain. There are 13 residues in the CDR3. Germline values: CDR1 SQVTM, CDR2 ANQGSEA. V was pared by 8 bases and J by 3 bases, with 16 bases between.

The chain couples TRBV5-6 to TRBJ1-6; maybe TRBD1 (5 bases). Trimming removed 4 bases from V and 7 bases from J, with 12 bases in between. Per germline, CDR1 SGHDT and CDR2 YYEEEE. The CDR3 consists of 14 residues. CDR3 loop: CASSPTGGNSPLHF. CDR3 DNA: TGTGCCAGCAGCCCCACTGGGGGGAATTCACCCCTCCACTTT.

J is TRBJ1-1 and V is TRBV4-1; 9 nucleotides match TRBD1. The germline V gene has CDR1 MGHRA and CDR2 YSYEKL. The ends lost 3 bases at V and 2 bases at J; junction bases unmatched: 4. The CDR3 has 15 amino acids. The CDR3 sequence: CASSHSQGANTEAFF. DNA of the CDR3: TGCGCCAGCAGCCATTCACAGGGGGCTAACACTGAAGCTTTCTTT.

This clone has more than one count but fewer than ten. The rearrangement joins TRBV12-3 or TRBV12-4 to TRBJ1-5; D is undetermined. This CDR3 is built from 12 residues. Trimming pared 5 bases from V and 4 bases from J, leaving 6 bases between. The CDR3 protein is CASSRQNQPQHF. DNA of the CDR3: TGTGCCAGCAGTCGTCAGAATCAGCCCCAGCATTTT.

The rearrangement links TRBV5-1 to TRBJ2-1; TRBD1 matches at 9 bases. In germline, CDR1 is SGHRS, CDR2 YFSETQ. CDR3 size: 16 residues. The ends lost 2 bases at V and 4 bases at J; junction bases unmatched: 7. This CDR3 reads CASSFLDRGRYNEQFF. The CDR3 DNA reads TGCGCCAGCAGCTTTTTGGACAGGGGTAGATACAATGAGCAGTTCTTC.

This rearrangement joins TRBV29-1 to TRBJ2-7; a weak D match, TRBD2 (7 bases). The germline V gene encodes CDR1 SQVTM and CDR2 ANQGSEA. The CDR3 is 12 residues long. V was pared by 3 bases and J by 5 bases, with 11 bases between. Written as DNA, the CDR3 is TGCAGCGTTGAGGGGGGGCCCCACGAGCAGTACTTC. This gives the protein CSVEGGPHEQYF.

This sequence joins TRBV4-1 and TRBJ2-5, with 9 bases identical to TRBD1. CDR1 is MGHRA, CDR2 YSYEKL, per germline. The CDR3 contains 15 residues. The ends lost 5 bases at V and 5 bases at J; junction bases unmatched: 9. The CDR3 loop is CASSELQGAGETQYF. The CDR3, as DNA: TGCGCCAGCAGCGAATTACAGGGGGCCGGTGAGACCCAGTACTTC.

This clone has just one count. V is TRBV30 and J is TRBJ1-5; perhaps TRBD1 as D (5 bases). The germline V and J ends were trimmed by 7 bases and 2 bases, with 12 bases remaining between them. Germline CDR1 and CDR2: GTSNPN and SVGIG (reference sequence). This CDR3 region has 13 residues. This CDR3 reads CASSEGGNQPQHF. CDR3 sequence (DNA): TGTGCCTCTTCGGAAGGGGGCAATCAGCCCCAGCATTTT. Combining the CDR3 with reference TRBV30 and TRBJ1-5 gives the whole variable domain SQTIHQWPATLVQPVGSPLSLECTVEGTSNPNLYWYRQAAGRGLQLLFYSVGIGQISSEVPQNLSASRPQDRQFILSSKKLLLSDSGFYLCASSEGGNQPQHFGDGTRLSIL.

This chain joins TRBV10-3 and TRBJ1-3; no clear D gene. CDR3 length: 14 residues. Germline values: CDR1 ENHRY, CDR2 SYGVKD. V was shortened by 3 bases and J by 2 bases, with 8 bases between the two germline ends. CDR3 DNA sequence: TGTGCCATCAGTGATGGGAGGGCTGGAAACACCATATATTTT. Its translation is CAISDGRAGNTIYF.

This chain uses TRBV28 with TRBJ1-5; no definite D call. The CDR3 is 14 residues long. The V end was cut by 5 bases, the J end by 5 bases, with 13 bases between. Germline V lookup: CDR1 MDHEN, CDR2 SYDVKM. In DNA form, the CDR3 reads TGTGCCAGCAGTCCCATAATAGTAGATCAGCCCCAGCATTTT. It is translated as CASSPIIVDQPQHF.

This clone has just one count. This chain connects TRBV5-6 to TRBJ1-5; tentative D call: TRBD1 (5 bases). Germline CDR1 reads SGHDT; CDR2 reads YYEEEE. The V gene lost 4 bases and the J gene lost 0 bases, with 23 bases spanning the gap. The CDR3 is 19 residues long. The CDR3 DNA reads as TGTGCCAGCAGCGCCTCCGGGCGGTCGGGGGTTTATAGCAATCAGCCCCAGCATTTT. Encoded protein: CASSASGRSGVYSNQPQHF.

The chain employs TRBV11-3 and TRBJ2-2; D may be TRBD2 (5 bases). The ends were cut back, 2 bases at V and 4 bases at J, with 11 bases in the middle. The CDR3 is made up of 15 amino acids. Germline lookup yields CDR1 SGHNT and CDR2 YENEEA. The CDR3 region has the DNA TGTGCCAGCAGCTTATCTAGGGCGGGCACCGGGGAGCTGTTTTTT. This gives the protein CASSLSRAGTGELFF. The variable domain in full, completed from reference TRBV11-3 and TRBJ2-2, reads EAGVVQSPRYKIIEKKQPVAFWCNPISGHNTLYWYLQNLGQGPELLIRYENEEAVDDSQLPKDRFSAERLKGVDSTLKIQPAELGDSAVYLCASSLSRAGTGELFFGEGSRLTVL.

The chain links TRBV2 to TRBJ2-7; unclear D gene. Between the trimmed V and J ends, which lost 6 bases and 2 bases, there was a span of 11 bases. Per the germline V gene, CDR1 is SNHLY and CDR2 is FYNNEI. The CDR3 loop spans 13 amino acids. CDR3 nucleotides: TGTGCCAGCAGGCCCAGGTTCCCCTACGAGCAGTACTTC. It yields the protein CASRPRFPYEQYF.

This clone has just a few counts. The gene calls are TRBV2 and TRBJ1-4, with 7 nucleotides matching TRBD1. CDR1 is SNHLY, CDR2 FYNNEI, per germline. The CDR3 is 13 residues long. J lost 4 bases, V lost 6 bases, and 2 bases had no gene match. In nucleotides, the CDR3 is TGTGCCAGCAGGGACAGGTTTAATGAAAAACTGTTTTTT. It encodes CASRDRFNEKLFF.

This clone was picked up a small number of times. This sequence joins TRBV6-5 and TRBJ1-6; D might be TRBD1 (6 bases). The CDR3 totals 15 residues. The germline V and J ends were trimmed by 0 bases and 6 bases, with 9 bases remaining between them. Germline CDR1 reads MNHEY; CDR2 reads SVGAGI. For the CDR3, the DNA is TGTGCCAGCAGTTACTCACAGGGCAGTAATTCACCCCTCCACTTT. This gives the protein CASSYSQGSNSPLHF.